The present T cell receptor beta chain was sequenced within a study of beta chain features in type 1 diabetes (dated by TCRdb to the late 2010s). The study in broad terms: Patients and healthy donors did not differ in mean age, gender distribution, total cell number or subset yield. A total of about 110 million sorted cells were examined across all samples, and the number of cells per subset was strongly correlated with RNA yield. The study compared the TCRB repertoires of sorted circulating CD4+ T cell subsets in recently diagnosed type 1 diabetes patients with those in matched healthy donors. Regulatory and stem cell-like memory subsets were obtained from only 8 patients and about eight healthy donors, while naive and central memory subsets were obtained from all 28 donors.

This clone was seen a handful of times. The antigen this receptor binds is unknown. Base qualities are missing; no much larger clone stands one base away. All of the isolated RNA was reverse transcribed with the High Capacity cDNA Reverse Transcription Kit, so expressed TCRB transcripts were sequenced. Deep immunoSEQ sequencing was performed on naive, central memory and regulatory T cell samples, with an average of roughly 3.3 million total reads per sample. After sorted cells were lysed in RLT buffer, RNA was extracted with DNase-treated RNeasy Micro or Mini kits, with the choice depending on cell number. Each cell subset was processed separately to prevent cross-contamination, with patient and healthy donor samples processed together. Using the immunoSEQ multiplex PCR, TCRB sequences were amplified from cDNA into 87-bp fragments spanning the CDR3 region. Sequencing of the amplicons was performed on the Illumina HiSeq platform. On the study's bioinformatics: Synthetic template baselines were used to correct PCR bias computationally, reads within Hamming distance 2 were collapsed, and singletons that could not be merged were discarded. Reads were aligned against IMGT to assign V, D and J genes, CDR3 length and insertions or deletions at six rearrangement sites. Within each subset, clonotype counts were normalized to sorted cell number, after which true diversity and Gini coefficients were computed with the tcR R package. The overlap coefficient, calculated on TCRB nucleotide sequences, was used to measure repertoire sharing. Out-of-frame TCRB sequences from naive cells were analyzed as a proxy for the pre-selection repertoire. TCRdb obtained this table from immuneACCESS and retained in-frame rearrangements with V and J assigned. These tables miss some clones; where compared with another copy, unresolved V genes account for less than half of the shortfall, and the remainder is unexplained. The V and J calls and clone size are taken from that table; D and trimming were inferred from the DNA. This sample has hundreds of thousands of clones in its table, and 10% to 15% of those were observed once. The ten largest clones take up less than 0.025% of the sample.

General study outcomes and caveats: Patients with type 1 diabetes made fewer insertions and deleted more nucleotides at VDJ recombination sites, implying thymic rearrangement abnormalities. The naive, central memory and regulatory TCRB repertoires appeared to resemble one another more closely among patients than among healthy donors. PCR might favor shorter templates, but patient and control samples were amplified and corrected together, so any skew would affect both groups equally. HLA sub-analyses involved small numbers of individuals, so any influence of HLA type on TCRB rearrangement remained unresolved. Because cDNA was sequenced instead of genomic DNA, highly expressing activated cells could be over-represented, though the groups showed no difference in activation or CD3 levels. In all four CD4+ subsets, TCRB CDR3 length was moderately but significantly shorter in type 1 diabetes patients.

From each donor, a single peripheral blood sample of approximately 110 mL on average was drawn into heparinised tubes. Using a panel that included CD45RO, CCR7, CD25, CD127, CD95 and CD27, naive, central memory, regulatory and stem cell-like memory CD4+ T cells were sorted on a BD FACSAria II. Every sorted population had a purity above 95%. PBMCs were isolated right away by Lymphoprep density gradient centrifugation and were stained directly, without culture. So that batch effects would be minimized, each experiment stained and sorted samples in pairs, pairing one healthy donor with one patient. Sequenced input: naive CD4+ T cells from blood. The cell subset or site label for this specimen denotes: true naive CD4+ T cells. The clonotype was recovered from a man aged 18 to 29 with type 1 diabetes.

The sequence in DNA is TGTGCCAGCAGTTTTGACAGGGGGCTGGGTGAGCAGTTCTTC. This sequence encodes CASSFDRGLGEQFF. This chain is built from TRBV27 and TRBJ2-1, and 10 bases in between align with TRBD1. Looking up the germline V gene (reference sequence) yields CDR1 MNHEY and CDR2 SMNVEV. V ends up 3 bases short and J 9 bases short, with an unmatched junction base count of 5. Measured from the cysteine to the phenylalanine, the CDR3 is 14 residues long. The kept DNA is CDR3 alone, 42 bases in frame from the first base.